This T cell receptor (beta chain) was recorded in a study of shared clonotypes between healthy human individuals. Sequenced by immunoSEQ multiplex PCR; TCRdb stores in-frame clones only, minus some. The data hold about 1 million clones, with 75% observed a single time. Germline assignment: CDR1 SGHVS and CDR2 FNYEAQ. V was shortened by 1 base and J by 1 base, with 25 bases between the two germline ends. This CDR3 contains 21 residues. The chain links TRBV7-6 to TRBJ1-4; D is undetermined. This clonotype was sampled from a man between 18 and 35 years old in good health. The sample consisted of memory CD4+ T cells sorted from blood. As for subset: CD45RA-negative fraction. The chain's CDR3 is CASSLDSPAYLRIVTNEKLFF. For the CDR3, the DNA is TGTGCCAGCAGCTTAGACTCTCCAGCTTACCTCCGAATAGTAACTAATGAAAAACTGTTTTTT. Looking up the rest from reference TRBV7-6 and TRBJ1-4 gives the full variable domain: GAGVSQSPRYKVTKRGQDVALRCDPISGHVSLYWYRQALGQGPEFLTYFNYEAQQDKSGLPNDRFSAERPEGSISTLTIQRTEQRDSAMYRCASSLDSPAYLRIVTNEKLFFGSGTQLSVL.